This TCR beta chain was recorded in a study of T cell responses to AZD1222 COVID-19 vaccine. The repertoire was sequenced with immunoSEQ multiplex PCR; TCRdb's copy has only in-frame clones and lacks some. The sample comprises about 150,000 clones, more than 90% of which are singletons, and about 1.5% rests with the top ten. The V and J ends lost 1 base and 0 bases respectively, with 12 bases between them. The CDR3 length is 17 residues. CDR1 is SGHAT and CDR2 is FQNNGV in the germline V gene. The material was peripheral blood, obtained on day 0 of AZD1222 vaccination. The origin of this receptor is an adult in good health. The chain has TRBV11-2 and TRBJ1-4; no clear D. The CDR3 bases are TGTGCCAGCAGCTTAGTCGGGTCGTTTGCAACTAATGAAAAACTGTTTTTT. It encodes CASSLVGSFATNEKLFF. The variable domain in full, with the rest retrieved from reference TRBV11-2 and TRBJ1-4, is EAGVAQSPRYKIIEKRQSVAFWCNPISGHATLYWYQQILGQGPKLLIQFQNNGVVDDSQLPKDRFSAERLKGVDSTLKIQPAKLEDSAVYLCASSLVGSFATNEKLFFGSGTQLSVL.